This record looks at one T cell receptor beta chain sequence and its context. No antigen is known for it. A much larger clonotype is one base distant, so this may be a read error. This sample was included in a study of T-cell reconstitution after alpha-beta-depleted transplantation in children (dated by TCRdb to 2016 to 2017). In terms of the full investigation: The study quantitatively tracked T-cell immune reconstitution after TCRalphabeta/CD19-depleted allogeneic hematopoietic cell transplantation in children using TCR repertoire profiling.

CDR1 and CDR2, per the germline V gene, are SGHTA and FQGNSA. Taken from cysteine to phenylalanine, the CDR3 has 13 residues. Of the read, only the CDR3 DNA is kept; its 39 bases are in frame from base 1. Library construction relied on PCR. The run used an Illumina HiSeq 2500. To normalize quantification of the TCRbeta repertoire, the TCR libraries were built with molecular barcoding that relied on unique molecular identifiers. TCRdb reprocessing: public reads trimmed at Q25 with fastp, clones called with MiXCR, in-frame beta chains kept. Each record represents a unique CDR3 protein, reported with the most common genes and DNA among its rows. Here the sample has over 300,000 distinct CDR3 sequences; about a tenth occur a single time. The top ten constitute around 2.3% of the sample.

Material: PBMCs from the stem cell graft donor, obtained from the stem cell graft. This clonotype was sampled from a human donor who donated a stem cell graft to a child with acute lymphoblastic leukemia. This chain joins TRBV7-2 to TRBJ2-7, with the D segment identity uncertain. Here is the DNA: TGTGCCAGCAGCTCGGTGACTGGTTACGAGCATTACTTC. Its protein product is CASSSVTGYEHYF.